A single sample is the source of the 5 T cell receptor beta chains below, sequenced in a study of blood T cell repertoires in COVID-19. Clones were read by immunoSEQ multiplex PCR, and TCRdb kept only the in-frame ones, dropping some. Of roughly 250,000 clones listed, roughly three quarters are singletons. The sequenced sample consisted of peripheral blood. The receptors stem from a middle-aged woman with active or convalescent COVID-19.

The chain links TRBV9 to TRBJ2-2; perhaps TRBD1 as D (5 bases). V lost 0 bases and J 4 bases, leaving 19 bases between the germline ends. The CDR3 is 18 residues long. Germline assignment: CDR1 SGDLS and CDR2 YYNGEE. The CDR3 loop reads CASSVATVGADTTGELFF. DNA for the CDR3: TGTGCCAGCAGCGTAGCTACAGTAGGGGCAGACACCACCGGGGAGCTGTTTTTT. The full variable domain, in which reference TRBV9 and TRBJ2-2 provide the parts outside the CDR3, is DSGVTQTPKHLITATGQRVTLRCSPRSGDLSVYWYQQSLDQGLQFLIQYYNGEERAKGNILERFSAQQFPDLHSELNLSSLELGDSALYFCASSVATVGADTTGELFFGEGSRLTVL.

This chain connects TRBV12-3 or TRBV12-4 to TRBJ1-5; 8 bases agree with TRBD1. CDR3 length: 13 amino acids. The J segment lost 4 bases and the V segment lost 8 bases, leaving 4 bases of the junction unmatched. The CDR3 DNA reads TGTGCCAGCCGTGGGACAGGAAATCAGCCCCAGCATTTT. It yields the protein CASRGTGNQPQHF.

This chain connects TRBV6-6 to TRBJ2-5; maybe TRBD1 (5 bases). CDR1 MNHNY and CDR2 SVGAGI come from the germline V gene (reference sequence). V gave up 7 bases and J gave up 1 base, with 13 bases separating them. The CDR3 extends over 14 amino acids. CDR3 nucleotides: TGTGCCAGCAACATCGGACACCTCCAAGAGACCCAGTACTTC. Translated: CASNIGHLQETQYF.

This chain joins TRBV12-3 or TRBV12-4 and TRBJ2-2; the D is unclear. V was pared by 7 bases and J by 3 bases, with 9 bases between. The CDR3 contains 13 residues. CDR3: CASTPLHTGELFF. The CDR3 DNA reads as TGTGCCAGCACTCCACTCCACACCGGGGAGCTGTTTTTT.

The chain uses TRBV30 and TRBJ1-4; TRBD1 might be the D (5 bases). Trimming removed 0 bases from V and 11 bases from J, with 7 bases in between. The CDR3 loop spans 11 amino acids. The germline CDR1 and CDR2 sequences are GTSNPN and SVGIG (reference sequence). The CDR3, as DNA: TGTGCCTGGAGTGTCCGGGGGAAACTGTTTTTT. Its protein is CAWSVRGKLFF.